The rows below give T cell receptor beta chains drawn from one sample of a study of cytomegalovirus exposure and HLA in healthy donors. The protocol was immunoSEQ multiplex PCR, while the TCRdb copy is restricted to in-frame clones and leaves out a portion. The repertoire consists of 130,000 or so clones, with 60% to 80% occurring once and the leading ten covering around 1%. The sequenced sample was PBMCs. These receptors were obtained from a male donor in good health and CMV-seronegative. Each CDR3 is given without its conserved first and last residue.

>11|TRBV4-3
ASSRRLGQPQH
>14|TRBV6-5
ASSYLPGLQNTEAF
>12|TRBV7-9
ASSLGAGPDEQY
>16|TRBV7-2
ASSLGYRRGRGNTEAF
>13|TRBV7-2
ASSLGYRSPYEQY
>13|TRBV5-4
ASSFPAGGVNEQF
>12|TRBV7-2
ASSLLAGGTEQF
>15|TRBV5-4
ASSLKGADQPSYEQY
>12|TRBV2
ASSEATYNSPLH
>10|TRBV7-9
ASSRDTGTIY
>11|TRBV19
ASSIDRRGEQF